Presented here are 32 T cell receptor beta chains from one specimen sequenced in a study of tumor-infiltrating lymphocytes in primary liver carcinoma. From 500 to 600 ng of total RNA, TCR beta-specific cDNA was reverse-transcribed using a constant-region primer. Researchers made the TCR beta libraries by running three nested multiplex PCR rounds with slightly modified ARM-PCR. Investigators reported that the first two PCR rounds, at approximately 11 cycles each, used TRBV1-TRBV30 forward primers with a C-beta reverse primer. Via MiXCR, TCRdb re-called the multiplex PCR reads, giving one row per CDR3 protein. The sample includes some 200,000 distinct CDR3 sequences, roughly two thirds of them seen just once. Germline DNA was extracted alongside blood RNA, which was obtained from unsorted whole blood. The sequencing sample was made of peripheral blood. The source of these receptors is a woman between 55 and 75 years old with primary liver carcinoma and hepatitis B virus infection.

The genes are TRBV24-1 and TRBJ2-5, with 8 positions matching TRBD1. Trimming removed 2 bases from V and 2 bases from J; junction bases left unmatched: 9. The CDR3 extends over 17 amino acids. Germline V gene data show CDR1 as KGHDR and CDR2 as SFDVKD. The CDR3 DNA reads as TGTGCCACCAGTGATTGGCCAGGACAGGGTGTTCAAGAGACCCAGTACTTC. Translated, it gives CATSDWPGQGVQETQYF.

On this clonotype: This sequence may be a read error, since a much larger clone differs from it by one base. Here the CDR3 reads CASSLHGVYGYTF. The CDR3 DNA is TGTGCCAGCAGCCTACATGGAGTCTATGGCTACACCTTC. The chain combines TRBV6-8 with TRBJ1-2; D gene ambiguous. The germline V gene encodes CDR1 MNHGY and CDR2 SAAAGT. The V gene lost 6 bases and the J gene lost 4 bases, with 12 bases spanning the gap. CDR3 length equals 13 residues.

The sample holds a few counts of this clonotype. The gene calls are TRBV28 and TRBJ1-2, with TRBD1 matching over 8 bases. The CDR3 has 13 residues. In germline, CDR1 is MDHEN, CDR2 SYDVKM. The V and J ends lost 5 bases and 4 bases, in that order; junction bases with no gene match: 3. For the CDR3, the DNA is TGTGCCAGCAGTATCCAGGGGGCCTATGGCTACACCTTC. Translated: CASSIQGAYGYTF.

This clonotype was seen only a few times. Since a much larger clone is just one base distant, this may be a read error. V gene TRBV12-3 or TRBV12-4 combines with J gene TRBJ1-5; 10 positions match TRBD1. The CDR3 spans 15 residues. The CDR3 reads CTSSPGQGVAGPQHF. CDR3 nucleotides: TGTACCAGCAGCCCAGGACAGGGGGTGGCCGGGCCCCAGCATTTT.

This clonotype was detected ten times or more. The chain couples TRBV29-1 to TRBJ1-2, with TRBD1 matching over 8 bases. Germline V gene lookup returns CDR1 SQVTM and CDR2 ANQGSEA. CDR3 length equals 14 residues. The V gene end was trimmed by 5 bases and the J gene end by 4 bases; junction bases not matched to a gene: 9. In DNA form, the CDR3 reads TGCAGCGTTCGAACCCACAGGGGGATCTATGGCTACACCTTC. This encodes CSVRTHRGIYGYTF.

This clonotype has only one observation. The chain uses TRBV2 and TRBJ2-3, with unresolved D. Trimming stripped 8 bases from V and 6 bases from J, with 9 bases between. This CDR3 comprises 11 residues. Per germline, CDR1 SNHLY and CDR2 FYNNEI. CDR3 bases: TGTGCCAGCCTATATCGGGATACGCAGTATTTT. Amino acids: CASLYRDTQYF.

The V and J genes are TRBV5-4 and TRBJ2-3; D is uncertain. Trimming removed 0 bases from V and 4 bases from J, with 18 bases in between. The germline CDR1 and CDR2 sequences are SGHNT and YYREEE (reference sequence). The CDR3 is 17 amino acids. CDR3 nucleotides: TGTGCCAGCAGCTTGGGGGGTAGCAGACCCGGCGCAGATACGCAGTATTTT. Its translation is CASSLGGSRPGADTQYF.

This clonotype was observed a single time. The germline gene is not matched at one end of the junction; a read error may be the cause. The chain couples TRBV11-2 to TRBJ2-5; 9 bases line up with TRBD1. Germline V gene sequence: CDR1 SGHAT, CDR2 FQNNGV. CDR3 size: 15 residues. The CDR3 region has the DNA TGTGCCAACAGCTTAAATCAGACAGGGGGAGAGACCCAGTACTTC. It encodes CANSLNQTGGETQYF.

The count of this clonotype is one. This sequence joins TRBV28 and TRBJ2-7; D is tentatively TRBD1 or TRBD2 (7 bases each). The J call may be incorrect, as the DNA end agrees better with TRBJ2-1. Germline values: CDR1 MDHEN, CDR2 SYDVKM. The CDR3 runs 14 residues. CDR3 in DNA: TGTGCCAGCACCCAGGGGGGGATGGGTAGCGAGCAGTTCTTC. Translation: CASTQGGMGSEQFF.

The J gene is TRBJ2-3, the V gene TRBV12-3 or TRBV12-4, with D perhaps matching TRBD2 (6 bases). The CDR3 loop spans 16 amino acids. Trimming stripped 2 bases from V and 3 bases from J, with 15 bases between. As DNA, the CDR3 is TGTGCCAGCAGTTTAAGCCTAGTAGGAGGGACAGATACGCAGTATTTT. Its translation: CASSLSLVGGTDTQYF.

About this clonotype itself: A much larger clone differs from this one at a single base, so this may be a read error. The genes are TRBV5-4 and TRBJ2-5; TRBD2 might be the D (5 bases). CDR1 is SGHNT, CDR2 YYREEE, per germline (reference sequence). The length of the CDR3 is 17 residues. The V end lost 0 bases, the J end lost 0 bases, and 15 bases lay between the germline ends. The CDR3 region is CASSLGLPIKYQETQYF. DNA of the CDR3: TGTGCCAGCAGCTTGGGACTACCCATAAAATACCAAGAGACCCAGTACTTC.

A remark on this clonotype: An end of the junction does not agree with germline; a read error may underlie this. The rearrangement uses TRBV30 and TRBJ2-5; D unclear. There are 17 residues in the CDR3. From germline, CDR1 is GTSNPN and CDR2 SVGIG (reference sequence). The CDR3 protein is CAWSAQTKLVSVETQCF. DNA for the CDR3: TGTGCCTGGAGTGCCCAAACAAAACTCGTCTCGGTAGAGACCCAGTGCTTC. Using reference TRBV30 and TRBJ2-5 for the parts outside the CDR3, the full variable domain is SQTIHQWPATLVQPVGSPLSLECTVEGTSNPNLYWYRQAAGRGLQLLFYSVGIGQISSEVPQNLSASRPQDRQFILSSKKLLLSDSGFYLCAWSAQTKLVSVETQCFGPGTRLLVL.

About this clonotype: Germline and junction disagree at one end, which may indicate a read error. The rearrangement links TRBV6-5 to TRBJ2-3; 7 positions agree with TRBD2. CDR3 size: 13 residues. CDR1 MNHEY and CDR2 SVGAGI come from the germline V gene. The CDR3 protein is CTSQCESGGTQYF. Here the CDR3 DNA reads TGTACCAGTCAATGTGAGTCGGGGGGTACGCAGTATTTT.

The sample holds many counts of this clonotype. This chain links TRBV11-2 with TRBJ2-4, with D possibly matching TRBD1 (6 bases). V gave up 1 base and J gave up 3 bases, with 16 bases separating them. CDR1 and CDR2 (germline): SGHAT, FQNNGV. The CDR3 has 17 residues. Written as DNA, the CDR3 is TGTGCCAGCAGCTTAGTGCAGGGGATGGGCGTCAAAAACATTCAGTACTTC. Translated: CASSLVQGMGVKNIQYF.

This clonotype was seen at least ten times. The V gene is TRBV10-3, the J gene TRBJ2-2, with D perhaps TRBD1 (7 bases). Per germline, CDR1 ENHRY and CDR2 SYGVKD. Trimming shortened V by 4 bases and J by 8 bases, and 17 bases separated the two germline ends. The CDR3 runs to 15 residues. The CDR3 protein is CAISGTGDAGGELFF. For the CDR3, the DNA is TGTGCCATCAGTGGCACAGGGGACGCGGGGGGGGAGCTGTTTTTT.

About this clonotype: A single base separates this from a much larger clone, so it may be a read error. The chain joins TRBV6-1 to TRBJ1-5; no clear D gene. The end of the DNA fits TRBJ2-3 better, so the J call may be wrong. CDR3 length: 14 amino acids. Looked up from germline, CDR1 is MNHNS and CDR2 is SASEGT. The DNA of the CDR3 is TGTGCCAGCAGTGAAACCGGCGAGGTTCAGCCCCAGTATTTT. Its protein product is CASSETGEVQPQYF.

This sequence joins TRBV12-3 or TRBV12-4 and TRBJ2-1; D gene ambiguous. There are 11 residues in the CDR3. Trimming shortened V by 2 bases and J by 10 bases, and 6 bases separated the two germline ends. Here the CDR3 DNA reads TGTGCCAGCAGTTTAATGGTCGAGCAGTTCTTC. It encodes CASSLMVEQFF.

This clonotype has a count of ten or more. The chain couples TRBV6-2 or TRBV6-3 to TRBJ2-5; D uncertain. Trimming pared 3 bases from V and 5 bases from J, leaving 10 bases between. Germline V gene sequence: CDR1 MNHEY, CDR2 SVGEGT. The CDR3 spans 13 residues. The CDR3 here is CASSYVGWETQYF. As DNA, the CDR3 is TGTGCCAGCAGTTATGTGGGATGGGAGACCCAGTACTTC.

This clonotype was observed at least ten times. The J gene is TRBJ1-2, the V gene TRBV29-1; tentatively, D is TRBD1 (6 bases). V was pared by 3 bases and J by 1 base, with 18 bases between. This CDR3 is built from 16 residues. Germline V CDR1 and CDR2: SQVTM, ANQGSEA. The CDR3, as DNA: TGCAGCGTTGACGGGGGCAGGGGCGTTGGTAACTATGGCTACACCTTC. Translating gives CSVDGGRGVGNYGYTF.

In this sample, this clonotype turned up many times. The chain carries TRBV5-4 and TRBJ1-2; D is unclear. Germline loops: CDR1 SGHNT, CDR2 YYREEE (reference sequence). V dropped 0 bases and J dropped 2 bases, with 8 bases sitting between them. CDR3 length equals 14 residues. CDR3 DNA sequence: TGTGCCAGCAGCTTGGATCGGGCCAACTATGGCTACACCTTC. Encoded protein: CASSLDRANYGYTF.

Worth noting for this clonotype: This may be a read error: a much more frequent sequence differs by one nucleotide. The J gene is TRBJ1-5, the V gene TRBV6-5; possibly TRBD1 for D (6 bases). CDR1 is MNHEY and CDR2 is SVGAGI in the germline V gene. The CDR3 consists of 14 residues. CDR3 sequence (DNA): TGTGCCAGCAGTTACGGCCGGGACAATCAGTCCCAGCATTTT. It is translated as CASSYGRDNQSQHF.

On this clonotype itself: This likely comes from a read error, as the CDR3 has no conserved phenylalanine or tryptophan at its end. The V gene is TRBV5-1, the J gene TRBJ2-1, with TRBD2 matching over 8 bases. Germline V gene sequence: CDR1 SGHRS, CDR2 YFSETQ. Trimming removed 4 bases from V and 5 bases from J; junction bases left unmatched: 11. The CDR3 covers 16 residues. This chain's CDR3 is CASSLVGTRVDNEQFY. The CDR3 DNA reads TGCGCCAGCAGCCTGGTCGGGACTAGGGTAGACAATGAGCAGTTCTAC.

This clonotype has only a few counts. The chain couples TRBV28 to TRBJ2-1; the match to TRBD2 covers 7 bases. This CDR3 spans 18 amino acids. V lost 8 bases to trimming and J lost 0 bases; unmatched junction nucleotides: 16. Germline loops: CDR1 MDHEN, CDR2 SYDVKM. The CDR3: CASRLWGGRSSSYNEQFF. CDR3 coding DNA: TGTGCCAGCCGACTCTGGGGGGGACGGTCTAGCTCCTACAATGAGCAGTTCTTC. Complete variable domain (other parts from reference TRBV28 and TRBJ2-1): DVKVTQSSRYLVKRTGEKVFLECVQDMDHENMFWYRQDPGLGLRLIYFSYDVKMKEKGDIPEGYSVSREKKERFSLILESASTNQTSMYLCASRLWGGRSSSYNEQFFGPGTRLTVL.

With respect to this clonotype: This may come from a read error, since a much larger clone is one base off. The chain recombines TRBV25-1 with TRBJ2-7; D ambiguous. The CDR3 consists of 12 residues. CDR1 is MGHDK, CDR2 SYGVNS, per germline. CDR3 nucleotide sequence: TGTGTCAGCAGTTCAGCCTCCTACGAGCAGTACTTC. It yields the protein CVSSSASYEQYF.

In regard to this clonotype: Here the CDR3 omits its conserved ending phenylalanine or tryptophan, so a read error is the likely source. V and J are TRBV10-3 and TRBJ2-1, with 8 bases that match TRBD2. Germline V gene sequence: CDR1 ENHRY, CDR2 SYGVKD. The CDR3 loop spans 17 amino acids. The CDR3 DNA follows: TGTGCCGTCAGTGAGTCTGAGCGGGAGAGCTCCTACAATGAGCAGTTCTCC. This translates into CAVSESERESSYNEQFS.

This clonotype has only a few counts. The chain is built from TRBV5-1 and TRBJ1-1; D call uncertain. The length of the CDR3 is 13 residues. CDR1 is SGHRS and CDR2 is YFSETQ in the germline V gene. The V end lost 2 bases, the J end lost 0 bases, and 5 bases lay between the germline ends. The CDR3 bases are TGCGCCAGCAGCTTCGTCCTGAACACTGAAGCTTTCTTT. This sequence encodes CASSFVLNTEAFF. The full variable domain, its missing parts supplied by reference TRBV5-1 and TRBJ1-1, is KAGVTQTPRYLIKTRGQQVTLSCSPISGHRSVSWYQQTPGQGLQFLFEYFSETQRNKGNFPGRFSGRQFSNSRSEMNVSTLELGDSALYLCASSFVLNTEAFFGQGTRLTVV.

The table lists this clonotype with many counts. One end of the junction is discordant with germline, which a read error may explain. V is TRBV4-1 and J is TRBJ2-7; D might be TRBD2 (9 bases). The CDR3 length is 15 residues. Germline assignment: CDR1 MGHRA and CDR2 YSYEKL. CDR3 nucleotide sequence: TGCGCCAGCCGCCAGGGGGCGGGAGGGTCGTACGAGCAGTACTTC. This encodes CASRQGAGGSYEQYF.

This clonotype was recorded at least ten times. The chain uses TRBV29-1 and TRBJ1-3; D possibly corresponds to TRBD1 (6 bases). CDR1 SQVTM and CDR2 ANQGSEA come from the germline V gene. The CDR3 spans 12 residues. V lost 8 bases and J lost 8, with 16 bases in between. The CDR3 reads CSHTSEGDTIYF. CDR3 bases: TGCAGCCATACCTCTGAGGGGGACACCATATATTTT.

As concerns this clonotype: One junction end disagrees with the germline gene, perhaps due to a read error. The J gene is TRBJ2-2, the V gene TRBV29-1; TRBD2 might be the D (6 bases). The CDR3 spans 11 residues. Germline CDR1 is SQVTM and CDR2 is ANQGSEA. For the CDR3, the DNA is TGTAGCGGCAGAGACACCGGGGAGCTGTTTTTT. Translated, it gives CSGRDTGELFF.

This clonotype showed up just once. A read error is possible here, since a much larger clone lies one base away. The CDR3 region has the DNA TGTGCCAGCAGTTTATGGGACGGTACCTACGAGCAGCACTTC. It yields the protein CASSLWDGTYEQHF. This chain connects TRBV28 to TRBJ2-7, with D uncertain. Germline V gene sequence: CDR1 MDHEN, CDR2 SYDVKM. There are 14 residues in the CDR3.

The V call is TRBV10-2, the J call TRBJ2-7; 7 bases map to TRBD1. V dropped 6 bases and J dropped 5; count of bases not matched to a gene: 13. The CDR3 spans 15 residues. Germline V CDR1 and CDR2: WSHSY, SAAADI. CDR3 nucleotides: TGCGCCAGCAGGACCCGACAGGGAGCTCTCGACGAGCAGTACTTC. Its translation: CASRTRQGALDEQYF.

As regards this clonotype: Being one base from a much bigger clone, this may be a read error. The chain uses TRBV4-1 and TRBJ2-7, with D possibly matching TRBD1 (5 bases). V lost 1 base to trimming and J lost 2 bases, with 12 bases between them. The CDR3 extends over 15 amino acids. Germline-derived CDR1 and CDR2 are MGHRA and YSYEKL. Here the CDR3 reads CASSQASTVTYEQYF. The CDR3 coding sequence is TGCGCCAGCAGCCAAGCTTCGACAGTCACCTACGAGCAGTACTTC.